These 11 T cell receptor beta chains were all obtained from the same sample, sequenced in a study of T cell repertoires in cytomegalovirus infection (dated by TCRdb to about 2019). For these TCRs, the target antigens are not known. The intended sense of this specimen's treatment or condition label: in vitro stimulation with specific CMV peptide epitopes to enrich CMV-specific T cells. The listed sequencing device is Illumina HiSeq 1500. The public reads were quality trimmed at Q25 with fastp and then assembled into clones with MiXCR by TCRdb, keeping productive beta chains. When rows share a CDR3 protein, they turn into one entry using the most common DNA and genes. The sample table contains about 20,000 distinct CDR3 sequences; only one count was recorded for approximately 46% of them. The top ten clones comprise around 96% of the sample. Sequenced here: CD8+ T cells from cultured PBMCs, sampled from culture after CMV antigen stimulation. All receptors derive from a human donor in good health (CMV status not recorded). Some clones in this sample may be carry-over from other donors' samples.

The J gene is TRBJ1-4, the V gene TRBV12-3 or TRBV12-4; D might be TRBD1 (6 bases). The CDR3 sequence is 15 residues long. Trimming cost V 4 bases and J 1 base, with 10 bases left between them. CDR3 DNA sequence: TGTGCCAGCAGTTCGGGACACTTAACTAATGAAAAACTGTTTTTT. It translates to CASSSGHLTNEKLFF.

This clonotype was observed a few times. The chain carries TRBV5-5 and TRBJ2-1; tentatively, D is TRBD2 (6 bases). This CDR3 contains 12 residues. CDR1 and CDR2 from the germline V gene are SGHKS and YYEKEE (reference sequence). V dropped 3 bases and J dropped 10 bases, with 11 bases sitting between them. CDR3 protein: CASSSEGWEQFF. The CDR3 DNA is TGTGCCAGCAGCTCGGAGGGATGGGAGCAGTTCTTC.

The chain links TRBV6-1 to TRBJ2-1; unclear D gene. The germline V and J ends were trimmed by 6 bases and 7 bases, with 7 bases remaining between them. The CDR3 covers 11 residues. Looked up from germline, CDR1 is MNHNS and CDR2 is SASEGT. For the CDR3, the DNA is TGTGCCAGCAGGGTGAGGAATGAGCAGTTCTTC. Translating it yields CASRVRNEQFF.

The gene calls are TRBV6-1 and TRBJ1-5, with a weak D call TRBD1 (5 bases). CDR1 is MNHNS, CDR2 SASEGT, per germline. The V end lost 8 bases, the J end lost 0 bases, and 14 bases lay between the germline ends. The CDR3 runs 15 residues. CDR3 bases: TGTGCCAGCCTCGACAGACTTTTTAGCAATCAGCCCCAGCATTTT. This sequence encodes CASLDRLFSNQPQHF.

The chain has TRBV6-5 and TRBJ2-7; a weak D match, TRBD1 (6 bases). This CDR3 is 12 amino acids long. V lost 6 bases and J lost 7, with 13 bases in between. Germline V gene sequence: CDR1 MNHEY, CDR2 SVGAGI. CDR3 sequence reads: CASSQGQYEQYF. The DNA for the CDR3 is TGTGCCAGCAGCCAGGGACAATATGAGCAGTACTTC.

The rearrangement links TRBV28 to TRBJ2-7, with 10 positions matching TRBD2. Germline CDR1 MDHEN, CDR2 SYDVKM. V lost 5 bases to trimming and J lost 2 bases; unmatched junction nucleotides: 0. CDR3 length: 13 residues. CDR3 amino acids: CASSLAGAYEQYF. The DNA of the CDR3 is TGTGCCAGCAGTCTAGCGGGGGCCTACGAGCAGTACTTC.

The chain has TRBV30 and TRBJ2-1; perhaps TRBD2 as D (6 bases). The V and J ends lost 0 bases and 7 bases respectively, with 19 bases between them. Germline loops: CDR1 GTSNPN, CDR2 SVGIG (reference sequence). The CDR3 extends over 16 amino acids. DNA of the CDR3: TGTGCCTGGAGTGTGGGGGGAGGCCCTCGGAGGAATGAGCAGTTCTTC. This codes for CAWSVGGGPRRNEQFF.

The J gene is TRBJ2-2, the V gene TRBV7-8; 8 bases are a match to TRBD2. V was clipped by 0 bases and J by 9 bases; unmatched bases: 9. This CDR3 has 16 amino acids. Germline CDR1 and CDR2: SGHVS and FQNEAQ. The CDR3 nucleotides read TGTGCCAGCAGCTTAGCGGAGCTAGCGGGTTCATGGGAGCTGTTTTTT. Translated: CASSLAELAGSWELFF.

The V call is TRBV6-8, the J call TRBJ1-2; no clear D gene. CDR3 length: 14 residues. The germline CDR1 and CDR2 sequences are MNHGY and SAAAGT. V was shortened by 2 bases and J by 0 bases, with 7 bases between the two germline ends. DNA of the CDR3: TGTGCCAGCAGTTACAGAGAATCTAACTATGGCTACACCTTC. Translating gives CASSYRESNYGYTF.

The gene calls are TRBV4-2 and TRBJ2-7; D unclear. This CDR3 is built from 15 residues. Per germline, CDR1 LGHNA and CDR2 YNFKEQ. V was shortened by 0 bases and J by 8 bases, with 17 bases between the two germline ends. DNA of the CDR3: TGTGCCAGCAGCCAAGAGATGTCCGCCACTACGAAGCAGTACTTC. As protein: CASSQEMSATTKQYF.

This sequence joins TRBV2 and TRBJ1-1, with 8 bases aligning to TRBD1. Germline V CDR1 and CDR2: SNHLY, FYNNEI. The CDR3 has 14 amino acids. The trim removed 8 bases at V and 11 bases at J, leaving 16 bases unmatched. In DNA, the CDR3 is TGTGCCAGCCAAGAACTTCGGACAGGGAAAGAGGCTTTCTTT. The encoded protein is CASQELRTGKEAFF.